This T cell receptor beta chain was sequenced for a study of blood T cell repertoires in COVID-19. Study-level information: PBMCs, B-cell-depleted T cells, or T cells provided the cDNA or gDNA that made up the material.

As processed by the authors: How many nucleated cells were present was estimated from reference gene primer amplification. This table comes from immunoSEQ multiplex PCR, and its TCRdb copy is limited to in-frame clones, with some not included. The V and J calls and clone size come from that table; D and trimming were worked out from the DNA. The sample holds 220,000 or so clones, 90% seen once. The V end was cut by 0 bases, the J end by 4 bases, with 12 bases between. CDR1 is LGHDT, CDR2 YNNKEL, per germline (reference sequence). This CDR3 region has 15 residues. The chain carries TRBV3-1 (or the pseudogene TRBV3-2) and TRBJ1-1; D gene ambiguous. The sample comprised PBMCs or T cells enriched from blood (not recorded which). The clonotype comes from a man in his thirties or forties who had been exposed to COVID-19. This CDR3 is CASSQDLRVPTEAFF. CDR3 coding DNA: TGTGCCAGCAGCCAAGATTTGAGGGTACCCACTGAAGCTTTCTTT.